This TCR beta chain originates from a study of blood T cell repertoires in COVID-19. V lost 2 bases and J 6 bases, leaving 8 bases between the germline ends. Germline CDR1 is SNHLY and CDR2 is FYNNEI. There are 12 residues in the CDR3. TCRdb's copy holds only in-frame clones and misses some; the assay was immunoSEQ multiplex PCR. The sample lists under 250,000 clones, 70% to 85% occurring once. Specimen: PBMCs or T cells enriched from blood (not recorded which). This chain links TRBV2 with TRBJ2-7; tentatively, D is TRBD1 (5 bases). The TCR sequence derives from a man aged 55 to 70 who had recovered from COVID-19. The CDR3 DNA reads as TGTGCCAGCAGTGAATTGGGGCCCGAGCAGTACTTC. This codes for CASSELGPEQYF.